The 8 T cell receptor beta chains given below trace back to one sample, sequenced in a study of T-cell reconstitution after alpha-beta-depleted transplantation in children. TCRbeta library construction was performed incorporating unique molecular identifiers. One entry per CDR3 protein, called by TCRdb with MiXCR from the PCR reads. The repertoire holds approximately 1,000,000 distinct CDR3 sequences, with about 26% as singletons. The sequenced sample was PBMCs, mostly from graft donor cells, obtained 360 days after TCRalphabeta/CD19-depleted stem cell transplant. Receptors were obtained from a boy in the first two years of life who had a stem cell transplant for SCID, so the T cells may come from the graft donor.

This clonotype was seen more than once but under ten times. The CDR3: CATSRDWGQETQYF. CDR3 DNA: TGTGCCACCAGCAGAGATTGGGGGCAAGAGACCCAGTACTTC. The chain has TRBV15 and TRBJ2-5; D possibly matches TRBD1 or TRBD2 (5 bases each). Germline V CDR1 and CDR2: LNHNV, YYDKDF (reference sequence). This CDR3 has 14 residues. Trimming stripped 0 bases from V and 2 bases from J, with 7 bases between.

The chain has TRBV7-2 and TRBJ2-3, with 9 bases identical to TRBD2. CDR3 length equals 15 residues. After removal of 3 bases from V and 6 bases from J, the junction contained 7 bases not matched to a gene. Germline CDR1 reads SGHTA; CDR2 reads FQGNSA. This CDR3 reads CASSFAGGPGDTQYF. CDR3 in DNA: TGTGCCAGCAGCTTTGCGGGGGGGCCGGGGGATACGCAGTATTTT.

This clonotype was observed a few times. In nucleotides, the CDR3 is TGTGCTAGTGGTACGACAGTAAACAATGAGCAGTTCTTC. It codes for CASGTTVNNEQFF. The rearrangement links TRBV12-5 to TRBJ2-1, with D maybe TRBD1 (5 bases). The V end was cut by 5 bases, the J end by 5 bases, with 10 bases between. The germline gives CDR1 LGHNT, CDR2 FRNRAP. This CDR3 has 13 residues.

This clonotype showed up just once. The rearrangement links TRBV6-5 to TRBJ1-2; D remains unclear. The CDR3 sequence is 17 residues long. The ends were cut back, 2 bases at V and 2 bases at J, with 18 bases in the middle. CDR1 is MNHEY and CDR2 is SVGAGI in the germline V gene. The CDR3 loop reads CASSYLEAGRGNYGYTF. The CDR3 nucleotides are TGTGCCAGCAGTTACCTCGAAGCAGGCCGGGGAAACTATGGCTACACCTTC.

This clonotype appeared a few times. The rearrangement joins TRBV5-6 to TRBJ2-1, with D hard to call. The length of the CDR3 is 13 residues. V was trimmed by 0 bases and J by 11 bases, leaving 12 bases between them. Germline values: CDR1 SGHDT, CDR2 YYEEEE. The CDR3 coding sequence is TGTGCCAGCAGCTTGGCCAATCAGGCGAAGCAGTTCTTC. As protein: CASSLANQAKQFF.

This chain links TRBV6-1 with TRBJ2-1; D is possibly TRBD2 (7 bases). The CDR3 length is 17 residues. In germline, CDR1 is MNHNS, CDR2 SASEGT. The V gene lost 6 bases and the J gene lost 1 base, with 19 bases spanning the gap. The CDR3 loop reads CASRFAGDTISYNEQFF. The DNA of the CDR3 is TGTGCCAGCAGGTTTGCGGGGGACACCATATCCTACAATGAGCAGTTCTTC.

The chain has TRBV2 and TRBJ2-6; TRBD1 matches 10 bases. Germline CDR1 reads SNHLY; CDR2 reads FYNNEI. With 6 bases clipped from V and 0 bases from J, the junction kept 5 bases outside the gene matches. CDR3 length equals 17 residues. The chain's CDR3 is CASSPGQGFSGANVLTF. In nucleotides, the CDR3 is TGTGCCAGCAGCCCGGGACAGGGGTTCTCTGGGGCCAACGTCCTGACTTTC.

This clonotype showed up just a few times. The CDR3 nucleotides are TGCGCCAGCAGCCAAGATCCGTCTGCAGCCCAGTACTTC. Protein sequence: CASSQDPSAAQYF. This chain links TRBV4-1 with TRBJ2-5; no reliable D call. Trimming stripped 0 bases from V and 9 bases from J, with 11 bases between. Germline V gene data show CDR1 as MGHRA and CDR2 as YSYEKL. CDR3 length: 13 amino acids.